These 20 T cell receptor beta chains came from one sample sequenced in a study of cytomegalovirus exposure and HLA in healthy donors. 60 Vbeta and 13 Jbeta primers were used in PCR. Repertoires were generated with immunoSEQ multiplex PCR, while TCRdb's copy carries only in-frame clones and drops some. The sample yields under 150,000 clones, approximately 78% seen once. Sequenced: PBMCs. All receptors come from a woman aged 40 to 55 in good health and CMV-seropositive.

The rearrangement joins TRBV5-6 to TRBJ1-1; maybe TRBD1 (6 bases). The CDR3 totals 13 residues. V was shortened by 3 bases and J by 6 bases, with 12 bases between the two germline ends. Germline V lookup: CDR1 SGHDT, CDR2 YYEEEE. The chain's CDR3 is CASSYDRTSEAFF. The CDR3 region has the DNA TGTGCCAGCAGCTACGACAGGACCTCTGAAGCTTTCTTT.

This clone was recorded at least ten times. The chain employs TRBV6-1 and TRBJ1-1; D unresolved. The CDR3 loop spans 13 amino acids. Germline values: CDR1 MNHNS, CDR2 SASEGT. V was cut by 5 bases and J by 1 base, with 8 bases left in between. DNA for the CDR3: TGTGCCAGCAGTTCCCAGGCGAACACTGAAGCTTTCTTT. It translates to CASSSQANTEAFF.

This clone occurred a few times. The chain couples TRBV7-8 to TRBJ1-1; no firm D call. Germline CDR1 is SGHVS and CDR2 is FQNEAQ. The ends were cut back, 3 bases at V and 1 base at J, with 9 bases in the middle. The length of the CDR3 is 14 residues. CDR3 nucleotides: TGTGCCAGCAGCTTCAGCGGGGAGAACACTGAAGCTTTCTTT. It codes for CASSFSGENTEAFF.

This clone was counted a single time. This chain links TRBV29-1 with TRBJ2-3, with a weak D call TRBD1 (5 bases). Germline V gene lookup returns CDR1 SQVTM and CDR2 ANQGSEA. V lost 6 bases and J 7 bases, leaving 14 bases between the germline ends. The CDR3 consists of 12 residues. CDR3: CSVRPTAYTQYF. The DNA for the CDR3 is TGCAGCGTGAGGCCGACAGCATATACGCAGTATTTT.

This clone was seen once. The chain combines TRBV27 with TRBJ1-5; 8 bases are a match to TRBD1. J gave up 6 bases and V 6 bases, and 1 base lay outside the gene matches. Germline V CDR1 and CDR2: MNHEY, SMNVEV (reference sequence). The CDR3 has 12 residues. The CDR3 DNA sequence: TGTGCCAGCAGACAGGGGGGTCAGCCCCAGCATTTT. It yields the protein CASRQGGQPQHF.

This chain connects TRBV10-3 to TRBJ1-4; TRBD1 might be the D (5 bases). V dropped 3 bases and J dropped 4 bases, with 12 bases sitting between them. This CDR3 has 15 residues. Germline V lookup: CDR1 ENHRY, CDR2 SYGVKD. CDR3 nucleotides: TGTGCCATCAGTGACTCCGACAGTCTTAATGAAAAACTGTTTTTT. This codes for CAISDSDSLNEKLFF.

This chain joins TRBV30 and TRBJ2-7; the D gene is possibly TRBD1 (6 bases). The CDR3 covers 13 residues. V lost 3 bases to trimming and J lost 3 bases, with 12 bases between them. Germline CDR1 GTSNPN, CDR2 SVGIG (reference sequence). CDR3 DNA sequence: TGTGCCTGGAGCCCGGGACAAGACTACGAGCAGTACTTC. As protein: CAWSPGQDYEQYF.

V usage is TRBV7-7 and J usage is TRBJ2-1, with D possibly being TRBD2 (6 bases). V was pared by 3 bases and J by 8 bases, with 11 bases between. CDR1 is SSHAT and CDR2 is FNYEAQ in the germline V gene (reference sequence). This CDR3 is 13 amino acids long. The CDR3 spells CASSFQTGDEQFF. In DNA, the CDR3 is TGTGCCAGCAGCTTCCAAACGGGGGATGAGCAGTTCTTC.

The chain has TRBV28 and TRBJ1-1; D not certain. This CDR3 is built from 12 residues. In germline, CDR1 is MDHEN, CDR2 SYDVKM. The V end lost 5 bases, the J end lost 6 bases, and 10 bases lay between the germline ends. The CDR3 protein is CASSPLGAEAFF. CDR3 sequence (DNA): TGTGCCAGCAGTCCATTGGGCGCTGAAGCTTTCTTT.

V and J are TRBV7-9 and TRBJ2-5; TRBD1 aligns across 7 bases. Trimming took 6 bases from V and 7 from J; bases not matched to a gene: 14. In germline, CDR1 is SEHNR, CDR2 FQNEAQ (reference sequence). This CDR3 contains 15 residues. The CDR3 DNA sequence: TGTGCCAGCAGTTTAAAACAGGGGCCCTTCGTGACCCAGTACTTC. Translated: CASSLKQGPFVTQYF.

The CDR3 coding sequence is TGTGCCAGCAGCAGGAAGAACACCGGGGAGCTGTTTTTT. Protein product: CASSRKNTGELFF. This rearrangement joins TRBV2 to TRBJ2-2; D not certain. Germline V gene lookup returns CDR1 SNHLY and CDR2 FYNNEI. This CDR3 is 13 amino acids long. Trimming removed 6 bases at V and 1 base at J, with 6 bases between.

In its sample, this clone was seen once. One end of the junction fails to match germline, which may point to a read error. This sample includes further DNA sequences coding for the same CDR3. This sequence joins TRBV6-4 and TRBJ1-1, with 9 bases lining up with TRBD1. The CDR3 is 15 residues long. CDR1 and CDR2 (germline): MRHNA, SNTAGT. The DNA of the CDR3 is TGTGCCAGCAGTGAGGGGACAGGGCCGGTCACTGAGGCTTTCTTT. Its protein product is CASSEGTGPVTEAFF.

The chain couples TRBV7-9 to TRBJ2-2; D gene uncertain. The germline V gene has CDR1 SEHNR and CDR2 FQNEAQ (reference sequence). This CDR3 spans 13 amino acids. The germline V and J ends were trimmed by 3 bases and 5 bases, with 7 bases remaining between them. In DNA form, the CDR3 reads TGTGCCAGCAGCTTTATCGCGACCGGGGAGCTGTTTTTT. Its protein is CASSFIATGELFF.

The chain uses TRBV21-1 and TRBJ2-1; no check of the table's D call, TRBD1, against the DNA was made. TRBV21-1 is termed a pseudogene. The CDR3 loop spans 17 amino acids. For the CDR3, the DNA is TGTGCCAGCAGCAACACCGGTGGGGGCCCTGGGGACAATGAGCAGTTCTTC. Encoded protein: CASSNTGGGPGDNEQFF.

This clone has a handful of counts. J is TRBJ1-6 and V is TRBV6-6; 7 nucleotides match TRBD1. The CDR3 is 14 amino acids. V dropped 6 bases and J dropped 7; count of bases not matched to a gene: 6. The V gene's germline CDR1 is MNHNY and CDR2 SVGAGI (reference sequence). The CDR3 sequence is CASRGDRNNSPLHF. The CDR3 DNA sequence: TGTGCCAGCAGGGGGGACAGAAACAATTCACCCCTCCACTTT.

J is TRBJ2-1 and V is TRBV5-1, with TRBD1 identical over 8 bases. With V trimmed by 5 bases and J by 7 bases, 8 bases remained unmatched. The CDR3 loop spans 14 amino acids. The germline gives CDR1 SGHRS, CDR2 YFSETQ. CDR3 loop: CASRGQGAVNEQFF. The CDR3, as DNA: TGCGCCAGCAGGGGGCAGGGGGCAGTGAATGAGCAGTTCTTC.

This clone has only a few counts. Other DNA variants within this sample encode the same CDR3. CDR3 sequence (DNA): TGTGCCAGCAGCTTAGACAGGGATCAGCCCCAGCATTTT. It codes for CASSLDRDQPQHF. The chain recombines TRBV7-3 with TRBJ1-5; 7 bases align to TRBD1. V lost 2 bases and J lost 5; bases outside the gene matches: 0. CDR3 length equals 13 residues. Germline-derived CDR1 and CDR2 are SGHTA and FQGTGA.

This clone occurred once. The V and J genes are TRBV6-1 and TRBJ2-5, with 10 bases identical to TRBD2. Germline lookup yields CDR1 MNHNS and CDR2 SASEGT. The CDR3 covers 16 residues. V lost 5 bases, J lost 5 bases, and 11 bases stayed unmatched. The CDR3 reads CASSKGAGGPRETQYF. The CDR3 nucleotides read TGTGCCAGCAGTAAAGGAGCGGGAGGGCCCCGTGAGACCCAGTACTTC.

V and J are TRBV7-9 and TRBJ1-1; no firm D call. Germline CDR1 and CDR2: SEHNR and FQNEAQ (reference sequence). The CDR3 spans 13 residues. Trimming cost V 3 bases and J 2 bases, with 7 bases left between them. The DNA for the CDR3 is TGTGCCAGCAGCTTGGGCACTAACACTGAAGCTTTCTTT. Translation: CASSLGTNTEAFF.

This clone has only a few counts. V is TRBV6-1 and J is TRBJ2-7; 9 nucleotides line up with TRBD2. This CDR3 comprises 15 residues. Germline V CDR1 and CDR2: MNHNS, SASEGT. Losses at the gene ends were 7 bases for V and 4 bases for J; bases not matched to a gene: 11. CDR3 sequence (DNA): TGTGCCAGCACCTCTATGAGCGGGAGGACGTACGAGCAGTACTTC. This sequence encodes CASTSMSGRTYEQYF.